These T cell receptor beta chains were read from a single sample in a study of siplizumab effects on memory and regulatory T cells. Using immunoSEQ multiplex PCR, the repertoire was profiled, and TCRdb retains in-frame clones only, with some absent. The profile covers about 64,000 clones, with 96% appearing a single time and approximately 0.1% taken by the ten largest. Sequencing was carried out using naive CD8+ T cells sorted from blood. Source of these receptors: a human donor in good health. The CDR3 runs from the conserved cysteine through the conserved F or W. A D gene is named only where the DNA matches it firmly. Where a row states a size, it is once, few, many or the class of an expanded clone; other rows omit it.

clone size: NA
J gene: TRBJ1-2
V gene: TRBV9
CDR3 length: 11
D gene: NA
CDR3 protein: CASSAQGGYTF
CDR3 DNA: TGTGCCAGCAGCGCGCAGGGGGGCTACACCTTC

clone size: NA
J gene: TRBJ1-5
V gene: TRBV19
CDR3 length: 14
D gene: NA
CDR3 protein: CASSPAGVGQPQHF
CDR3 DNA: TGTGCCAGTAGCCCGGCAGGGGTCGGTCAGCCCCAGCATTTT

clone size: NA
J gene: TRBJ2-3
V gene: TRBV9
CDR3 length: 14
D gene: TRBD2
CDR3 protein: CASTPGGAGDTQYF
CDR3 DNA: TGTGCCAGCACACCCGGGGGGGCGGGAGATACGCAGTATTTT

clone size: NA
J gene: TRBJ2-7
V gene: TRBV4-3
CDR3 length: 15
D gene: TRBD2
CDR3 protein: CASSQDAGGSYEQYF
CDR3 DNA: TGCGCCAGCAGCCAAGATGCGGGGGGATCATACGAGCAGTACTTC

clone size: NA
J gene: TRBJ2-7
V gene: TRBV5-6
CDR3 length: 16
D gene: NA
CDR3 protein: CASSDAGRGPLGEQYF
CDR3 DNA: TGTGCCAGCAGCGACGCGGGTAGGGGTCCTCTTGGCGAGCAGTACTTC

clone size: NA
J gene: TRBJ1-5
V gene: TRBV5-1
CDR3 length: 19
D gene: TRBD1
CDR3 protein: CASSLDRGPFLNSNQPQHF
CDR3 DNA: TGCGCCAGCAGCCTGGACAGGGGGCCCTTCCTCAATAGCAATCAGCCCCAGCATTTT

clone size: once
J gene: TRBJ2-7
V gene: TRBV14
CDR3 length: 13
D gene: TRBD2
CDR3 protein: CASSQERGVPKYF
CDR3 DNA: TGTGCCAGCAGCCAAGAGCGGGGGGTTCCGAAGTACTTC

clone size: NA
J gene: TRBJ1-5
V gene: TRBV27
CDR3 length: 13
D gene: NA
CDR3 protein: CASSSGTGGPQHF
CDR3 DNA: TGTGCCAGCAGTTCCGGGACTGGGGGGCCCCAGCATTTT

clone size: NA
J gene: TRBJ1-5
V gene: TRBV4-1
CDR3 length: 17
D gene: TRBD1
CDR3 protein: CASSQEPGTASNQPQHF
CDR3 DNA: TGCGCCAGCAGCCAAGAACCCGGGACAGCTAGCAATCAGCCCCAGCATTTT

clone size: once
J gene: TRBJ2-2
V gene: TRBV11-2
CDR3 length: 14
D gene: NA
CDR3 protein: CASSLEVNTGELFF
CDR3 DNA: TGTGCCAGCAGCTTAGAGGTTAACACCGGGGAGCTGTTTTTT

clone size: NA
J gene: TRBJ2-5
V gene: TRBV7-6
CDR3 length: 16
D gene: TRBD2
CDR3 protein: CASSLETLAGLETQYF
CDR3 DNA: TGTGCCAGCAGCTTAGAGACCCTAGCGGGGTTGGAGACCCAGTACTTC

clone size: once
J gene: TRBJ1-4
V gene: TRBV7-3
CDR3 length: 15
D gene: NA
CDR3 protein: CASSLNGDTNEKLFF
CDR3 DNA: TGTGCCAGCAGCTTAAACGGGGATACTAATGAAAAACTGTTTTTT

clone size: NA
J gene: TRBJ2-1
V gene: TRBV7-2
CDR3 length: 18
D gene: TRBD2
CDR3 protein: CASSLAPGLAGVYNEQFF
CDR3 DNA: TGTGCCAGCAGCTTAGCGCCCGGACTAGCGGGGGTCTACAATGAGCAGTTCTTC

clone size: NA
J gene: TRBJ2-7
V gene: TRBV21-1
CDR3 length: 14
D gene: NA
CDR3 protein: CASTPGQGQYEQYF
CDR3 DNA: TGTGCCAGCACCCCGGGACAGGGGCAGTACGAGCAGTACTTC

clone size: NA
J gene: TRBJ2-7
V gene: TRBV11-2
CDR3 length: 15
D gene: TRBD1
CDR3 protein: CASSFQQGPSYEQYF
CDR3 DNA: TGTGCCAGCAGCTTCCAACAGGGGCCCTCCTACGAGCAGTACTTC

clone size: once
J gene: TRBJ2-7
V gene: TRBV4-2
CDR3 length: 14
D gene: TRBD2
CDR3 protein: CASSQERLAPEQYF
CDR3 DNA: TGTGCCAGCAGCCAAGAAAGACTAGCACCCGAGCAGTACTTC

clone size: NA
J gene: TRBJ1-5
V gene: TRBV28
CDR3 length: 15
D gene: NA
CDR3 protein: CASSLYWGTNQPQHF
CDR3 DNA: TGTGCCAGCAGTTTGTACTGGGGGACAAATCAGCCCCAGCATTTT

clone size: NA
J gene: TRBJ2-3
V gene: TRBV7-3
CDR3 length: 15
D gene: NA
CDR3 protein: CASSSWLGDTDTQYF
CDR3 DNA: TGTGCCAGCAGTTCTTGGCTAGGGGACACAGATACGCAGTATTTT

clone size: NA
J gene: TRBJ2-7
V gene: TRBV5-4
CDR3 length: 13
D gene: NA
CDR3 protein: CASSFQGSYEQYF
CDR3 DNA: TGTGCCAGCAGCTTTCAGGGCTCCTACGAGCAGTACTTC

clone size: NA
J gene: TRBJ1-1
V gene: TRBV5-1
CDR3 length: 12
D gene: NA
CDR3 protein: CASSSTLTEAFF
CDR3 DNA: TGCGCCAGCAGCTCAACATTGACTGAAGCTTTCTTT

clone size: NA
J gene: TRBJ2-7
V gene: TRBV5-1
CDR3 length: 14
D gene: NA
CDR3 protein: CASSPDGTDYEQYF
CDR3 DNA: TGCGCCAGCAGCCCAGATGGGACGGATTACGAGCAGTACTTC

clone size: NA
J gene: TRBJ2-7
V gene: TRBV4-1
CDR3 length: 13
D gene: NA
CDR3 protein: CASSQAYDYEQYF
CDR3 DNA: TGCGCCAGCAGCCAGGCGTACGATTACGAGCAGTACTTC

clone size: NA
J gene: TRBJ1-2
V gene: TRBV7-9
CDR3 length: 15
D gene: NA
CDR3 protein: CASSLEWTTLSGYTF
CDR3 DNA: TGTGCCAGCAGCTTAGAATGGACTACCCTCTCCGGCTACACCTTC

clone size: once
J gene: TRBJ2-3
V gene: TRBV5-1
CDR3 length: 17
D gene: TRBD2
CDR3 protein: CASSREASGGSVDTQYF
CDR3 DNA: TGCGCCAGCAGCCGGGAGGCTAGCGGGGGGTCCGTAGATACGCAGTATTTT

clone size: NA
J gene: TRBJ1-6
V gene: TRBV5-4
CDR3 length: 14
D gene: NA
CDR3 protein: CASSFWGANSPLHF
CDR3 DNA: TGTGCCAGCAGCTTCTGGGGGGCTAATTCACCCCTCCACTTT

clone size: NA
J gene: TRBJ1-5
V gene: TRBV28
CDR3 length: 14
D gene: NA
CDR3 protein: CASTTGGSSSPQHF
CDR3 DNA: TGTGCCAGCACGACCGGGGGGTCTAGTTCGCCCCAGCATTTT

clone size: once
J gene: TRBJ2-5
V gene: TRBV5-6
CDR3 length: 14
D gene: NA
CDR3 protein: CASSLGLGGETQYF
CDR3 DNA: TGTGCCAGCAGCTTGGGGTTGGGGGGAGAGACCCAGTACTTC

clone size: few
J gene: TRBJ1-6
V gene: TRBV7-6
CDR3 length: 13
D gene: NA
CDR3 protein: CASSSGGNSPLHF
CDR3 DNA: TGTGCCAGCAGCTCCGGGGGGAATTCACCCCTCCACTTT

clone size: NA
J gene: TRBJ1-1
V gene: TRBV7-6
CDR3 length: 15
D gene: NA
CDR3 protein: CASSSVGTLNTEAFF
CDR3 DNA: TGTGCCAGCAGCTCGGTCGGGACACTGAACACTGAAGCTTTCTTT

clone size: NA
J gene: TRBJ1-6
V gene: TRBV6-5
CDR3 length: 14
D gene: NA
CDR3 protein: CASSYTGRNSPLHF
CDR3 DNA: TGTGCCAGCAGTTACACAGGTCGAAATTCACCCCTCCACTTT

clone size: NA
J gene: TRBJ2-7
V gene: TRBV30
CDR3 length: 14
D gene: TRBD2
CDR3 protein: CAWAWTSGGYEQYF
CDR3 DNA: TGTGCCTGGGCTTGGACTAGCGGGGGTTACGAGCAGTACTTC

clone size: once
J gene: TRBJ1-1
V gene: TRBV5-4
CDR3 length: 14
D gene: NA
CDR3 protein: CASSFSGLGTEAFF
CDR3 DNA: TGTGCCAGCAGCTTTTCGGGGCTTGGCACTGAAGCTTTCTTT

clone size: NA
J gene: TRBJ2-1
V gene: TRBV6-1
CDR3 length: 16
D gene: NA
CDR3 protein: CASSEAGGPPYNEQFF
CDR3 DNA: TGTGCCAGCAGTGAAGCGGGGGGGCCCCCCTACAATGAGCAGTTCTTC

clone size: NA
J gene: TRBJ2-3
V gene: TRBV7-8
CDR3 length: 15
D gene: TRBD2
CDR3 protein: CASSYGGASTDTQYF
CDR3 DNA: TGTGCCAGCAGTTACGGGGGGGCTAGCACAGATACGCAGTATTTT

clone size: NA
J gene: TRBJ1-2
V gene: TRBV5-4
CDR3 length: 16
D gene: NA
CDR3 protein: CASGRPTDSLMGGYTF
CDR3 DNA: TGTGCCAGCGGAAGGCCGACAGACAGCTTAATGGGTGGCTACACCTTC

clone size: NA
J gene: TRBJ2-6
V gene: TRBV11-2
CDR3 length: 19
D gene: NA
CDR3 protein: CASSATPGHSFSGANVLTF
CDR3 DNA: TGTGCCAGCAGCGCAACTCCGGGTCACTCATTCTCTGGGGCCAACGTCCTGACTTTC

clone size: NA
J gene: TRBJ2-3
V gene: TRBV4-2
CDR3 length: 17
D gene: TRBD2
CDR3 protein: CASSQAGLAGDTDTQYF
CDR3 DNA: TGTGCCAGCAGCCAAGCTGGACTAGCGGGGGACACAGATACGCAGTATTTT

clone size: NA
J gene: TRBJ1-5
V gene: TRBV7-9
CDR3 length: 15
D gene: NA
CDR3 protein: CASSSPGYSNQPQHF
CDR3 DNA: TGTGCCAGCAGCTCGCCAGGGTATAGCAATCAGCCCCAGCATTTT

clone size: NA
J gene: TRBJ1-1
V gene: TRBV7-9
CDR3 length: 13
D gene: TRBD1
CDR3 protein: CASSFAQGEGAFF
CDR3 DNA: TGTGCCAGCAGCTTCGCACAGGGGGAAGGAGCTTTCTTT

clone size: NA
J gene: TRBJ2-1
V gene: TRBV6-1
CDR3 length: 13
D gene: NA
CDR3 protein: CASSSRDNNEQFF
CDR3 DNA: TGTGCCAGCAGTAGCCGGGACAACAATGAGCAGTTCTTC

clone size: NA
J gene: TRBJ1-3
V gene: TRBV28
CDR3 length: 16
D gene: NA
CDR3 protein: CASTEKQANSGNTIYF
CDR3 DNA: TGTGCCAGCACCGAAAAACAGGCAAACTCTGGAAACACCATATATTTT

clone size: NA
J gene: TRBJ1-6
V gene: TRBV5-4
CDR3 length: 16
D gene: NA
CDR3 protein: CASSKADETYNSPLHF
CDR3 DNA: TGTGCCAGCAGCAAGGCCGACGAAACCTATAATTCACCCCTCCACTTT

clone size: NA
J gene: TRBJ1-6
V gene: TRBV7-9
CDR3 length: 13
D gene: TRBD1
CDR3 protein: CASSLDRGAPLHF
CDR3 DNA: TGTGCCAGCAGCTTAGACAGGGGTGCACCCCTCCACTTT

clone size: NA
J gene: TRBJ2-2
V gene: TRBV5-1
CDR3 length: 11
D gene: NA
CDR3 protein: CASGDTGELFF
CDR3 DNA: TGCGCCAGCGGGGACACCGGGGAGCTGTTTTTT

clone size: few
J gene: TRBJ2-3
V gene: TRBV5-4
CDR3 length: 16
D gene: NA
CDR3 protein: CASSLEAGLGTDTQYF
CDR3 DNA: TGTGCCAGCAGCTTGGAGGCGGGATTGGGCACAGATACGCAGTATTTT

clone size: NA
J gene: TRBJ1-1
V gene: TRBV15
CDR3 length: 13
D gene: NA
CDR3 protein: CATSRRRNTEAFF
CDR3 DNA: TGTGCCACCAGCAGGAGGCGGAACACTGAAGCTTTCTTT

clone size: NA
J gene: TRBJ2-3
V gene: TRBV4-1
CDR3 length: 15
D gene: NA
CDR3 protein: CASSQVGGALDTQYF
CDR3 DNA: TGCGCCAGCAGCCAAGTAGGGGGGGCTTTAGATACGCAGTATTTT

clone size: NA
J gene: TRBJ2-1
V gene: TRBV25-1
CDR3 length: 14
D gene: TRBD2
CDR3 protein: CASSEGGGRIEQFF
CDR3 DNA: TGTGCCAGCAGTGAAGGCGGGGGGCGGATTGAGCAGTTCTTC

clone size: NA
J gene: TRBJ2-7
V gene: TRBV4-2
CDR3 length: 12
D gene: NA
CDR3 protein: CASSQDRDEQYF
CDR3 DNA: TGTGCCAGCAGCCAGGACAGAGACGAGCAGTACTTC

clone size: NA
J gene: TRBJ1-2
V gene: TRBV12-5
CDR3 length: 14
D gene: NA
CDR3 protein: CASGPPYGTYGYTF
CDR3 DNA: TGTGCTAGTGGTCCTCCTTACGGGACTTACGGCTACACCTTC

clone size: NA
J gene: TRBJ1-5
V gene: TRBV2
CDR3 length: 15
D gene: NA
CDR3 protein: CASSSPGGTNQPQHF
CDR3 DNA: TGTGCCAGCAGTTCCCCAGGTGGCACCAATCAGCCCCAGCATTTT

clone size: NA
J gene: TRBJ2-1
V gene: TRBV6-6
CDR3 length: 13
D gene: NA
CDR3 protein: CASSPSITNEQFF
CDR3 DNA: TGTGCCAGCAGCCCCTCCATCACCAATGAGCAGTTCTTC

clone size: NA
J gene: TRBJ1-4
V gene: TRBV7-9
CDR3 length: 15
D gene: TRBD1
CDR3 protein: CASIPLPGQTEKLFF
CDR3 DNA: TGTGCCAGCATCCCACTCCCGGGACAGACTGAAAAACTGTTTTTT

clone size: NA
J gene: TRBJ2-3
V gene: TRBV15
CDR3 length: 16
D gene: TRBD2
CDR3 protein: CATSRDGGGAVDTQYF
CDR3 DNA: TGTGCCACCAGCAGAGACGGCGGGGGGGCCGTAGATACGCAGTATTTT

clone size: NA
J gene: TRBJ1-1
V gene: TRBV29-1
CDR3 length: 14
D gene: NA
CDR3 protein: CSVIDPGLNTEAFF
CDR3 DNA: TGCAGCGTGATAGACCCGGGACTGAACACTGAAGCTTTCTTT

clone size: NA
J gene: TRBJ2-1
V gene: TRBV7-9
CDR3 length: 17
D gene: TRBD2
CDR3 protein: CASSPLTSGENYNEQFF
CDR3 DNA: TGTGCCAGCAGCCCCCTGACTAGCGGGGAGAACTACAATGAGCAGTTCTTC

clone size: NA
J gene: TRBJ2-3
V gene: TRBV28
CDR3 length: 16
D gene: NA
CDR3 protein: CASSFYTLGSTDTQYF
CDR3 DNA: TGTGCCAGCAGTTTCTATACCCTTGGGAGCACAGATACGCAGTATTTT